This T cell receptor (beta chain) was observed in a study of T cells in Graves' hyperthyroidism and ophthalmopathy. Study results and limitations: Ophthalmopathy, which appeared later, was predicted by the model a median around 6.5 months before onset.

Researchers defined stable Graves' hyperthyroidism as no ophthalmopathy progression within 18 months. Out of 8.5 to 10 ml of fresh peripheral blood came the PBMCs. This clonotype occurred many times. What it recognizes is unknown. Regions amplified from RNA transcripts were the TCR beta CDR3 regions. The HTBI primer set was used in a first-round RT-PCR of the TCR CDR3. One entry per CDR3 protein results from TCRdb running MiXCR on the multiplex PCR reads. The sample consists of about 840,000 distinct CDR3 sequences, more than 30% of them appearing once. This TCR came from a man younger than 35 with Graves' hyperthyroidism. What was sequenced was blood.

CDR3: CASSVWANTEAFF. DNA of the CDR3: TGTGCCAGCAGCGTATGGGCGAACACTGAAGCTTTCTTT. V and J are TRBV9 and TRBJ1-1; D is ambiguous. The CDR3 has 13 residues. The ends were cut back, 1 base at V and 1 base at J, with 5 bases in the middle. From germline, CDR1 is SGDLS and CDR2 YYNGEE.